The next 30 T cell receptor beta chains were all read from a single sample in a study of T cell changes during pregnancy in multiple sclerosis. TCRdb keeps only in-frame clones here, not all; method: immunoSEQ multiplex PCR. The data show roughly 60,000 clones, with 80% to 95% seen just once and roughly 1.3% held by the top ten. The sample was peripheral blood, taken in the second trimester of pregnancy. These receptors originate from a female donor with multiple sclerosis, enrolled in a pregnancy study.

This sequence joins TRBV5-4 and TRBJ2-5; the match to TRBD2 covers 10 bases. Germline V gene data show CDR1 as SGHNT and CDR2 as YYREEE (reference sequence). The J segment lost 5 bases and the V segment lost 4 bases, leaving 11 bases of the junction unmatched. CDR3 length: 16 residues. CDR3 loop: CASSRPLAGFGETQYF. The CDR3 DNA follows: TGTGCCAGCAGCCGCCCACTAGCGGGATTTGGCGAGACCCAGTACTTC.

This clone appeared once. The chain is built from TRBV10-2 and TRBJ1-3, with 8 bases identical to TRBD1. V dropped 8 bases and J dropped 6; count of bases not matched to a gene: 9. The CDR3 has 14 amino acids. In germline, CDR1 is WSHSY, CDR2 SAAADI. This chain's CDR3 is CASVSEQGVNTIYF. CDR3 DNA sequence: TGCGCCAGCGTCTCGGAACAGGGGGTAAACACCATATATTTT.

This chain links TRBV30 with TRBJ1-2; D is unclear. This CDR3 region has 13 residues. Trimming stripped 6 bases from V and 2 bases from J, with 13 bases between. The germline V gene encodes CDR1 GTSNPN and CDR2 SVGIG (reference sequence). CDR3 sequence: CACMIGLNYGYTF. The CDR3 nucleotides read TGTGCCTGTATGATCGGTTTGAACTATGGCTACACCTTC.

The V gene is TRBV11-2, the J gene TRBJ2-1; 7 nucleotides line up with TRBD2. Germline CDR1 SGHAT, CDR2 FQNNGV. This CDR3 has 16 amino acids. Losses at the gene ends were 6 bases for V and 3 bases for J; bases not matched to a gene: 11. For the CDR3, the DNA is TGTGCCAGCAGGACAATTGAGCGGGGCAACTACAATGAGCAGTTCTTC. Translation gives CASRTIERGNYNEQFF. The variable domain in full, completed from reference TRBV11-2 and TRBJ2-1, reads EAGVAQSPRYKIIEKRQSVAFWCNPISGHATLYWYQQILGQGPKLLIQFQNNGVVDDSQLPKDRFSAERLKGVDSTLKIQPAKLEDSAVYLCASRTIERGNYNEQFFGPGTRLTVL.

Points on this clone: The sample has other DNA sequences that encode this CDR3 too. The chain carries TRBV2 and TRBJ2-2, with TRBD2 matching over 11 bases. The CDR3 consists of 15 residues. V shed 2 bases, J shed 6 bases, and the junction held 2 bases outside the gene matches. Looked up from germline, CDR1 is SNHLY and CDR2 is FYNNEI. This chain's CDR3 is CASSETSGRAGELFF. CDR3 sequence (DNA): TGTGCCAGCAGTGAAACTAGCGGGAGAGCCGGGGAGCTGTTTTTT.

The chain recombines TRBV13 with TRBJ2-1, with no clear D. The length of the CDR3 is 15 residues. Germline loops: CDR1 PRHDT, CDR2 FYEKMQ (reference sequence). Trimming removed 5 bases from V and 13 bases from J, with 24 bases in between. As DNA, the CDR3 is TGTGCCAGCAGCCCGACACGAAGCTCAGGCCCCTTTCAGTTCTTC. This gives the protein CASSPTRSSGPFQFF.

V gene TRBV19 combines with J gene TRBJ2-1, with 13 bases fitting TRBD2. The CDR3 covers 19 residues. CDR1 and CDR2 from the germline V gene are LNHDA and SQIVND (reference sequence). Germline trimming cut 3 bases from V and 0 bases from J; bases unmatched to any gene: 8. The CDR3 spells CASSIRGTSGMDSYNEQFF. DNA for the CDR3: TGTGCCAGTAGTATTAGAGGGACTAGCGGGATGGACTCCTACAATGAGCAGTTCTTC.

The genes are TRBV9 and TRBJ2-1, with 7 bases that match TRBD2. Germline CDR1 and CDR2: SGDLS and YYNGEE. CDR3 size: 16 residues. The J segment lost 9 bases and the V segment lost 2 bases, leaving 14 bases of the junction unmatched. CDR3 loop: CASSVREREKWGEQFF. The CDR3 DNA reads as TGTGCCAGCAGCGTGAGGGAGCGGGAAAAATGGGGTGAGCAGTTCTTC. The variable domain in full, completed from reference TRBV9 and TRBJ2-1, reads DSGVTQTPKHLITATGQRVTLRCSPRSGDLSVYWYQQSLDQGLQFLIQYYNGEERAKGNILERFSAQQFPDLHSELNLSSLELGDSALYFCASSVREREKWGEQFFGPGTRLTVL.

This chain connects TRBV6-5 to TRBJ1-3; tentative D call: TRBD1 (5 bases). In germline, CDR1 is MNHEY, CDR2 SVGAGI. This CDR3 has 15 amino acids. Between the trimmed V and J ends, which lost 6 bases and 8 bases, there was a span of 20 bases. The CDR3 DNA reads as TGTGCCAGCAGGGGTGTGGGCAGGGACTTAGACACCATATATTTT. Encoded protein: CASRGVGRDLDTIYF.

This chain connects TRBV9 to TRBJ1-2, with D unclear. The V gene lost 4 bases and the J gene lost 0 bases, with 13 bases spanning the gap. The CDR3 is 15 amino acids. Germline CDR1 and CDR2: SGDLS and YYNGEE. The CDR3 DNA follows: TGTGCCAGCAGCTTTTGGGGAGGGACTAACTATGGCTACACCTTC. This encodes CASSFWGGTNYGYTF.

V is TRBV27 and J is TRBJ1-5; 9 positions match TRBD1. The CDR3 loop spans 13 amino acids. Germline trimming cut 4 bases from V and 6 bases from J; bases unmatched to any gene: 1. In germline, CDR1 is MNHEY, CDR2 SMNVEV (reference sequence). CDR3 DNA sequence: TGTGCCAGCAGTTGGGACAGGGTTCAGCCCCAGCATTTT. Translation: CASSWDRVQPQHF.

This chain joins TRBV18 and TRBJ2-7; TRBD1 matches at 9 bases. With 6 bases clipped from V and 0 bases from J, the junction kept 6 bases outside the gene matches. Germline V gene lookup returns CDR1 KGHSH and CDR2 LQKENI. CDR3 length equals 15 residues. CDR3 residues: CASSEGQGSSYEQYF. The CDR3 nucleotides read TGTGCCAGCTCGGAAGGACAGGGGAGCTCCTACGAGCAGTACTTC.

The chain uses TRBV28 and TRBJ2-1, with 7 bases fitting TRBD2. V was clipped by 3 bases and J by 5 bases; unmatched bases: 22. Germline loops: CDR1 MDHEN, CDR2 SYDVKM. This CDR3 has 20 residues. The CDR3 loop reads CASSFPRSVWGGSQDNEQFF. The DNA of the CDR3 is TGTGCCAGCAGTTTTCCGAGGTCGGTTTGGGGCGGGAGTCAGGACAATGAGCAGTTCTTC.

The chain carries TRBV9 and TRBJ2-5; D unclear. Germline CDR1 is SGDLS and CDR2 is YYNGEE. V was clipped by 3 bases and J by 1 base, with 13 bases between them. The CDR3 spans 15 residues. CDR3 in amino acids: CASSAELRSQETQYF. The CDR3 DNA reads TGTGCCAGCAGCGCCGAGCTCCGGAGCCAAGAGACCCAGTACTTC. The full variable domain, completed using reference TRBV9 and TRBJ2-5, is DSGVTQTPKHLITATGQRVTLRCSPRSGDLSVYWYQQSLDQGLQFLIQYYNGEERAKGNILERFSAQQFPDLHSELNLSSLELGDSALYFCASSAELRSQETQYFGPGTRLLVL.

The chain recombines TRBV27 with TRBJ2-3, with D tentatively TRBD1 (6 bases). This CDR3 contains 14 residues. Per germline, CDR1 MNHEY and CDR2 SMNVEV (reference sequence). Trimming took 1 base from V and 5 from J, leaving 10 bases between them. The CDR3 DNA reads TGTGCCAGCAGTTTATTGCCAGGGGTAGATACGCAGTATTTT. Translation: CASSLLPGVDTQYF.

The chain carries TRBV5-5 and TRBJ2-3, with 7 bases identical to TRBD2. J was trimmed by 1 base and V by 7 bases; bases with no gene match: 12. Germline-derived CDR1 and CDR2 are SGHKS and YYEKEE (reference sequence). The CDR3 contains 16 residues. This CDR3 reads CASRQFLGGGTDTQYF. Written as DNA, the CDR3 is TGTGCCAGCCGCCAATTCTTGGGAGGGGGCACAGATACGCAGTATTTT.

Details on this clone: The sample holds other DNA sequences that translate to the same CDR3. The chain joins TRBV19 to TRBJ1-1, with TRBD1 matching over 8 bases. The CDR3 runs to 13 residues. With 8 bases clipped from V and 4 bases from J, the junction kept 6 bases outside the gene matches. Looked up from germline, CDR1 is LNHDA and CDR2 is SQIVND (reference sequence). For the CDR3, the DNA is TGTGCCAGTTCTACAGGGGGAGGCACTGAAGCTTTCTTT. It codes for CASSTGGGTEAFF.

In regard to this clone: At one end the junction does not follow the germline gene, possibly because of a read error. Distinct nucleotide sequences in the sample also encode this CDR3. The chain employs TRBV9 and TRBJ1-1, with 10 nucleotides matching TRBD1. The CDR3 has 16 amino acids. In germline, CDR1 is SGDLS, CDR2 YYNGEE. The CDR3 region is CASSVSRDRGNTEAFF. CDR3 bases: TGTGCCAGCAGCGTATCCAGGGACAGGGGAAACACTGAGGCTTTCTTT. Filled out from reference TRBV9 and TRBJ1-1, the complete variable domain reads DSGVTQTPKHLITATGQRVTLRCSPRSGDLSVYWYQQSLDQGLQFLIQYYNGEERAKGNILERFSAQQFPDLHSELNLSSLELGDSALYFCASSVSRDRGNTEAFFGQGTRLTVV.

In nucleotides, the CDR3 is TGTGCCAGCAGCAGACAGGGGGCAATTTCCTACGAGCAGTACTTC. This sequence encodes CASSRQGAISYEQYF. The V and J genes are TRBV9 and TRBJ2-7; 10 nucleotides line up with TRBD1. Trimming at V came to 4 bases and at J to 1 base, leaving 5 bases not matched to a gene. From germline, CDR1 is SGDLS and CDR2 YYNGEE. The CDR3 is 15 amino acids.

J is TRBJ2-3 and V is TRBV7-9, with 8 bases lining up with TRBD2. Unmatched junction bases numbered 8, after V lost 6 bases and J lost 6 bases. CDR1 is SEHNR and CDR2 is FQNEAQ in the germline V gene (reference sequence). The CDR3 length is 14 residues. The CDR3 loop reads CASRLAGSSDTQYF. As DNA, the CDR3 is TGTGCCAGCAGGCTAGCGGGTTCATCGGATACGCAGTATTTT.

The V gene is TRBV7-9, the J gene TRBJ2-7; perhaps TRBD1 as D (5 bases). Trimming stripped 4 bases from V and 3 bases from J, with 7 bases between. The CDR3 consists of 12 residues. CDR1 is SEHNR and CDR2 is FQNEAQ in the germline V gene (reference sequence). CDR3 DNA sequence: TGTGCCAGCAGCTCGGACATCTACGAGCAGTACTTC. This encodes CASSSDIYEQYF.

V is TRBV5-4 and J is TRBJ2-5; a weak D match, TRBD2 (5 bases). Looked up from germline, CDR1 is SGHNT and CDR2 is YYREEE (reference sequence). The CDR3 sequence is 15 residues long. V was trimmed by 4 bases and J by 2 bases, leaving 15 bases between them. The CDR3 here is CASSILLGDQETQYF. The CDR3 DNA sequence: TGTGCCAGCAGCATACTTTTGGGAGATCAAGAGACCCAGTACTTC.

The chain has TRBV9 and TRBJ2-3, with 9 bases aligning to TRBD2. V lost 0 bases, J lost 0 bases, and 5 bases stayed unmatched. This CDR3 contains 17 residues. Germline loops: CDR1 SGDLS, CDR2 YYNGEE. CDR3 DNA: TGTGCCAGCAGCGTAGGAAGCGGGAGGTCTAGCACAGATACGCAGTATTTT. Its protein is CASSVGSGRSSTDTQYF.

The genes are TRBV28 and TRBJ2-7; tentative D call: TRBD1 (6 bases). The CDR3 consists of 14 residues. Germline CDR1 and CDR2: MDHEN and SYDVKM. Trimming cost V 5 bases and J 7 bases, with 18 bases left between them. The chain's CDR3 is CASSPGTISKEQYF. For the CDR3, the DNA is TGTGCCAGCAGTCCCGGGACAATCTCCAAAGAGCAGTACTTC.

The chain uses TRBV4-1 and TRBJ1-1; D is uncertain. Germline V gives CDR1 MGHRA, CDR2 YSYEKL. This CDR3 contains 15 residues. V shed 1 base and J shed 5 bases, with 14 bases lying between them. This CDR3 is CASSQGLHHDTEAFF. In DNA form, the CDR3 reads TGCGCCAGCAGCCAAGGACTACATCACGATACTGAAGCTTTCTTT.

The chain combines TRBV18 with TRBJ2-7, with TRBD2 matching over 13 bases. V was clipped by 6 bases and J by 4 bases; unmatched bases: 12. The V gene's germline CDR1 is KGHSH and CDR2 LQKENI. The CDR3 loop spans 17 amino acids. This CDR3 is CASSPTSGTSGMYEQYF. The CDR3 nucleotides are TGTGCCAGCTCTCCGACCTCTGGGACTAGCGGGATGTACGAGCAGTACTTC.

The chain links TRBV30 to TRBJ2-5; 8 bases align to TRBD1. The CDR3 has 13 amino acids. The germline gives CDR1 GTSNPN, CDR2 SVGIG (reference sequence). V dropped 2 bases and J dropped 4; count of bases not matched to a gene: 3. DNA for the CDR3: TGTGCCTGGAGTCTCCAGGGGGCAGAGACCCAGTACTTC. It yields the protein CAWSLQGAETQYF.

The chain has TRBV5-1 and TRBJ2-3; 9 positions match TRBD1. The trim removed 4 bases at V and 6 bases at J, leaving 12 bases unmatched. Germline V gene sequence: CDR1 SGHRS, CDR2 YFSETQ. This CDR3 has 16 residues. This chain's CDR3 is CASSATGTGFMDTQYF. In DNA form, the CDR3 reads TGCGCCAGCAGCGCTACCGGGACAGGGTTTATGGATACGCAGTATTTT. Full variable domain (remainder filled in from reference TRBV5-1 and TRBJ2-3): KAGVTQTPRYLIKTRGQQVTLSCSPISGHRSVSWYQQTPGQGLQFLFEYFSETQRNKGNFPGRFSGRQFSNSRSEMNVSTLELGDSALYLCASSATGTGFMDTQYFGPGTRLTVL.

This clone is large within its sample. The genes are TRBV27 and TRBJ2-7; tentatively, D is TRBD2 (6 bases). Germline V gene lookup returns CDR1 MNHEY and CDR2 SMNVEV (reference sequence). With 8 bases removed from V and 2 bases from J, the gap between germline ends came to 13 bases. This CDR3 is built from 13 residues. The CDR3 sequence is CASGRGTPYEQYF. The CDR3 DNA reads TGTGCCAGCGGACGCGGGACCCCCTACGAGCAGTACTTC.

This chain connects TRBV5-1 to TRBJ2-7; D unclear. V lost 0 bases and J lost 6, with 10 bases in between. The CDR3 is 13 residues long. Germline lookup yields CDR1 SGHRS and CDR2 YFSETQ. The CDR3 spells CASSLAKSLEQYF. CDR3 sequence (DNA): TGCGCCAGCAGCTTGGCCAAGAGTCTCGAGCAGTACTTC.